The TCR beta chain described here comes from a study of T-cell reconstitution after alpha-beta-depleted transplantation in children. As concerns this clonotype: Antigen: not known.

Study-level results: Recipient T cells and thymic progenitors that survived gave rise to the high TCRbeta diversity observed at day 60 in some patients. Once a year had passed after transplant, T-cell counts and diversity came mostly from newly produced T cells.

TCRbeta library preparation incorporated unique molecular identifiers. In TCRdb, the PCR reads were re-called with MiXCR into one record per CDR3 protein. This table has roughly 70,000 distinct CDR3 sequences, roughly 4.9% appearing once. The sequence was obtained from a boy younger than two who had a stem cell transplant for acute myeloid leukemia, so the T cells may come from the graft donor. Source: PBMCs, mostly from graft donor cells, taken 180 days after TCRalphabeta/CD19-depleted stem cell transplant.

The CDR3: CASSSTSGGEYEQYF. In DNA form, the CDR3 reads TGTGCCAGCTCGTCGACTAGCGGGGGGGAGTACGAGCAGTACTTC. The chain has TRBV18 and TRBJ2-7; 14 bases agree with TRBD2. CDR3 size: 15 residues. The germline gives CDR1 KGHSH, CDR2 LQKENI. V lost 6 bases and J lost 4; bases outside the gene matches: 5.